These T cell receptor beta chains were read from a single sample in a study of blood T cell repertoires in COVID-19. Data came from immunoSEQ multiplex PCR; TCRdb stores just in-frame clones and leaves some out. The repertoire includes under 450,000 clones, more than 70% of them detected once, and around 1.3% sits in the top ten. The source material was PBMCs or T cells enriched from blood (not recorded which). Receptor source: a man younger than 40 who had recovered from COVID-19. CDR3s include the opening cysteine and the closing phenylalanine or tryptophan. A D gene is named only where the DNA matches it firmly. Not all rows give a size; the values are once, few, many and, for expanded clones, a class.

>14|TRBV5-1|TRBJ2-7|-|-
TGCGCCAGCAGCTTCACGGGATCTCCTAAGGAGCAGTACTTC
CASSFTGSPKEQYF
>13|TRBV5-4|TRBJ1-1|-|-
TGTGCCAGCAGCTCATACTCGGGGGACCAAGCTTTCTTT
CASSSYSGDQAFF
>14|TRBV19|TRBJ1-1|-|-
TGTGCCAGTAGTATATGGTATAGCGGAGATGAAGCTTTCTTT
CASSIWYSGDEAFF
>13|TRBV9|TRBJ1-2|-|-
TGTGCCAGCAGCGTAGTCCTGAGCGGTGGCTACACCTTC
CASSVVLSGGYTF
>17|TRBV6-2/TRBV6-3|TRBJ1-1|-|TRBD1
TGTGCCAGCAGTTACGGGACAGGGTTTCATTTGAACACTGAAGCTTTCTTT
CASSYGTGFHLNTEAFF
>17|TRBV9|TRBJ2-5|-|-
TGTGCCAGCAGCGTAGGGGAGTCCGGGGGACGACAAGAGACCCAGTACTTC
CASSVGESGGRQETQYF
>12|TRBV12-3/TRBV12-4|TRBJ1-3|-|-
TGTGCCAGCAGCAATACTAGAAACACCATATATTTT
CASSNTRNTIYF
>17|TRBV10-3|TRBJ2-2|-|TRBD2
TGTGCCGCCTCCTCCGCCGGGACTAGCGGGGGAACCGGGGAGCTGTTTTTT
CAASSAGTSGGTGELFF
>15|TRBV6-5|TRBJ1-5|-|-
TGTGCCAGCAGTTACTCTGGGCAGGGTCATCAGCCCCAGCATTTT
CASSYSGQGHQPQHF
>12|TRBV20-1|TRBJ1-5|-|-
TGCAGTGCTAGTGGGAGTTCGGCGCCCCAGCATTTT
CSASGSSAPQHF
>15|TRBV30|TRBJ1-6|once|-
TGTGCCTGGAGTGTACGGGACCTGGGGGGTTCACCCCTCCACTTT
CAWSVRDLGGSPLHF
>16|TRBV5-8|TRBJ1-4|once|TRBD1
TGTGCCAGCAGCCCGGCCGTGTACAGGGGAGGTGAAAAACTGTTTTTT
CASSPAVYRGGEKLFF
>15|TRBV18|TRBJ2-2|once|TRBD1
TGTGCCAGCTCACCAAGACAGGGAGACACCGGGGAGCTGTTTTTT
CASSPRQGDTGELFF
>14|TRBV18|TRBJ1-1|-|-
TGTGCCAGCTCCCCTCTCGGGGGGAACACTGAAGCTTTCTTT
CASSPLGGNTEAFF
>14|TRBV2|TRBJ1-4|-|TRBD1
TGTGCCAGCAGTGGGGGACAGATTAATGAAAAACTGTTTTTT
CASSGGQINEKLFF
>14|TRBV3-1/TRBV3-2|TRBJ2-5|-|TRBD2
TGTGCCAGCAGTCAACGGGACTATAAAGAGACCCAGTACTTC
CASSQRDYKETQYF
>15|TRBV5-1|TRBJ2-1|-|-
TGCGCCAGCAGCTTGGCAGACTCTTTCTTCGATGAGCAGTTCTTC
CASSLADSFFDEQFF
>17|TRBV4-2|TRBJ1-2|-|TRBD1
TGTGCCAGCAGCCCTACGTCATCTCACAGGGGTGGATATGGCTACACCTTC
CASSPTSSHRGGYGYTF
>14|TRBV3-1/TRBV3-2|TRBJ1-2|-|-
TGTGCCAGCAGCCCCGGTACTTCTAACTATGGCTACACCTTC
CASSPGTSNYGYTF
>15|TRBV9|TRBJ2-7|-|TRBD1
TGTGCCAGCAGCCCTGGACAGGGTCCCTCCTACGAGCAGTACTTC
CASSPGQGPSYEQYF
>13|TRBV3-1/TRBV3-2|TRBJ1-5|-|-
TGTGCCAGCAGCCAAGGAGTACGGCAGCCCCAGCATTTT
CASSQGVRQPQHF
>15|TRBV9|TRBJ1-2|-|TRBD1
TGTGCCAGCAGCGTAGAACAGGGGTATAACTATGGCTACACCTTC
CASSVEQGYNYGYTF
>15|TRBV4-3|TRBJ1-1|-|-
TGCGCCAGCAGCCAAGATCTAACCTCCTACACTGAAGCTTTCTTT
CASSQDLTSYTEAFF
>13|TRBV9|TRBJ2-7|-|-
TGTGCCAGCAGCGTAGGAGGGACCTACGAGCAGTACTTC
CASSVGGTYEQYF
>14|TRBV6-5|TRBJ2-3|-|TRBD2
TGTGCAACAAGGGTCCGGGGGGGGAAAGATACGCAGTATTTT
CATRVRGGKDTQYF
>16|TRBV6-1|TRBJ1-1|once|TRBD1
TGTGCCAGCAGTGAAAGGGAGACAGGGTTGAACACTGAAGCTTTCTTT
CASSERETGLNTEAFF
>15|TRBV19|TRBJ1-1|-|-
TGTGCCAGTAGGATCGGGGGGCGCGGGAACACTGAAGCTTTCTTT
CASRIGGRGNTEAFF
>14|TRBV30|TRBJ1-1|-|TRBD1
TGTGCCTGGGGGGAGACAGGGGTGGGGACTGAAGCTTTCTTT
CAWGETGVGTEAFF
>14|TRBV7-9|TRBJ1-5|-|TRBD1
TGTGCCAGCAGACGGACAGGGTCCAATCAGCCCCAGCATTTT
CASRRTGSNQPQHF
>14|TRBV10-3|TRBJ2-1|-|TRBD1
TGTGCCATCACTCCAGACAGGGGATCCAATGAGCAGTTCTTC
CAITPDRGSNEQFF
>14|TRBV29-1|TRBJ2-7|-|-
TGCAGCGCCCGAACCGGGACTTACTACGGCGAGCAGTACTTC
CSARTGTYYGEQYF
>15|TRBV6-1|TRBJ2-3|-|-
TGTGCCAGCAGCGAAGGGACCGGGACTTGGGATACGCAGTATTTT
CASSEGTGTWDTQYF
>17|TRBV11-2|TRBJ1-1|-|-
TGTGCCAGCAGCTTAGATCGATTAACTTCCACAGGCCCTGAAGCTTTCTTT
CASSLDRLTSTGPEAFF
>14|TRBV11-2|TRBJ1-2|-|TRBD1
TGTGCCAGCAGCCTCCAGGGGGTTGACTATGGCTACACCTTC
CASSLQGVDYGYTF
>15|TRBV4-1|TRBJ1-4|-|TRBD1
TGCGCCAGCAGCCAATATCCAGGGACAGAAGAAAAACTGTTTTTT
CASSQYPGTEEKLFF
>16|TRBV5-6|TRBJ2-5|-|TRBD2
TGTGCCAGCAGCCGGGCTGATGCGGGGGGAAGCGAGACCCAGTACTTC
CASSRADAGGSETQYF
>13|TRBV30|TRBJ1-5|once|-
TGTGCCTGGGGCCGCGACAACAATCAGCCCCAGCATTTT
CAWGRDNNQPQHF
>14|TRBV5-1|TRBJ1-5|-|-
TGCGCCAGCAGCGACGGAGGTGGCAATCAGCCCCAGCATTTT
CASSDGGGNQPQHF
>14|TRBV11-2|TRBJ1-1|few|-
TGTGCCAGCAGCTTATACGTGGCGAACACTGAAGCTTTCTTT
CASSLYVANTEAFF
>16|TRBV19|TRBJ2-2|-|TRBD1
TGTGCCAGTAGTATAAGTGGGACAGGAGTCACCGGGGAGCTGTTTTTT
CASSISGTGVTGELFF
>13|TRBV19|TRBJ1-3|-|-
TGTGCCAGTAGTATGGCATCTGGAAACACCATATATTTT
CASSMASGNTIYF
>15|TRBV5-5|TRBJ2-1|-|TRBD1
TGTGCCAGCAGCTTATGGACAGGGAGTGGGGATGAGCAGTTCTTC
CASSLWTGSGDEQFF
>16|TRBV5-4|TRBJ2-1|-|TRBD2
TGTGCCAGCAGCATCGCTAGCGGGGGGGCGGTCAATGAGCAGTTCTTC
CASSIASGGAVNEQFF
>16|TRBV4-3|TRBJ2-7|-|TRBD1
TGCGCCAGCAGCCAAGATGTGGCGGACAGGGGCTACGAGCAGTACTTC
CASSQDVADRGYEQYF
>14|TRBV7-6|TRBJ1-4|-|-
TGTGCCAGCAGCCCCTCCACAGGGAATGAAAAACTGTTTTTT
CASSPSTGNEKLFF
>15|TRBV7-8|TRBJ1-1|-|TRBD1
TGTGCCAGCAGCTTTGCGACAGGGTCGGGCACTGAAGCTTTCTTT
CASSFATGSGTEAFF
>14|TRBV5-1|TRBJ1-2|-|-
TGCGCCAGCAGCTTGTCAGGGCCTAACTATGGCTACACCTTC
CASSLSGPNYGYTF
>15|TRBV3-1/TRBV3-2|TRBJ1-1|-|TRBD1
TGTGCCAGCAGAGAAACAGGGGGCCGGAACACTGAAGCTTTCTTT
CASRETGGRNTEAFF
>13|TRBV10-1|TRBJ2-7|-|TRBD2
TGCGCCAGCAGCACCGGGACTAGGACCGAGCAGTACTTC
CASSTGTRTEQYF
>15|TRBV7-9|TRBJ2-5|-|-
TGTGCCAGCAGCTTTGGACTGGCCGTCCTACAGACCCAGTACTTC
CASSFGLAVLQTQYF
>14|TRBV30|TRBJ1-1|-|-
TGTGCCTGGACCTCAAACTCAAAATCCACTGAAGCTTTCTTT
CAWTSNSKSTEAFF
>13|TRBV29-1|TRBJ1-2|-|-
TGCAGCGTTGAGGACAGATCCTTCGCTGGCTACACCTTC
CSVEDRSFAGYTF
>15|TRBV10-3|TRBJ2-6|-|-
TGTGCCATCAGTGCCGGTCCCCCTGGGGCCAACGTCCTGACTTTC
CAISAGPPGANVLTF
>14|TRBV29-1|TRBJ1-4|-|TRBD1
TGCAGCGTTGGACAGGGCATCACTAATGAAAAACTGTTTTTT
CSVGQGITNEKLFF
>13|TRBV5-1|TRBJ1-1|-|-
TGCGCCAGCCTCCCATGGGGGGGAACTGAAGCTTTCTTT
CASLPWGGTEAFF